The entry below describes one T cell receptor (beta chain). Its antigen remains unidentified. Germline values: CDR1 LGHNA, CDR2 YNFKEQ. Trimming took 4 bases from V and 10 from J; bases not matched to a gene: 12. The CDR3 has 17 amino acids. The data are from a study of T cell responses to AZD1222 COVID-19 vaccine. Here immunoSEQ multiplex PCR was the method, and the copy in TCRdb shows in-frame clones only, minus some. The sample carries around 150,000 clones, roughly nine tenths recorded once. Whole-study results and caveats: Unmutated variant regions are reportedly the target of nearly half of TCRs that are spike-specific. Donors were largely white British and mainly female; clonal diversity was possibly underestimated. An increase in Spike-specific TCR breadth and depth was observed after two AZD1222 doses. Spike as a whole was targeted by vaccine-associated CD4 TCRs, dominant at 160-218 and 743-854.

This specimen consisted of peripheral blood, obtained on day 0 of AZD1222 vaccination. The rearrangement uses TRBV4-2 and TRBJ2-1; 14 bases line up with TRBD2. The receptor was derived from an adult in good health. The CDR3 DNA follows: TGTGCCAGCAGCCCCTCCGGACTAGCGGGGGGTACGTGGGAGCAGTTCTTC. This codes for CASSPSGLAGGTWEQFF.